Presented here are 27 T cell receptor beta chains from one specimen sequenced in a study of T cell responses to AZD1222 COVID-19 vaccine (dated by TCRdb to about 2021). The time point label, read with the paper, signifies: baseline before first vaccination. Receptor amplification or capture employed the immunoSEQ multiplex PCR assay. Held by TCRdb, this immuneACCESS table contains in-frame sequences only and omits some clones. Under half of the omission traces to an unresolved V gene where checked; the cause of the rest is unknown. The sample contains 90,000 to 120,000 clones, more than 80% of them found a single time. Under 7% of the sample is in the top ten clones. The sample in question was peripheral blood, obtained on day 0 of AZD1222 vaccination. The receptor set was obtained from an adult in good health.

The chain combines TRBV5-1 with TRBJ2-2; 12 bases agree with TRBD1. This CDR3 region has 21 residues. Trimming removed 0 bases from V and 0 bases from J; junction bases left unmatched: 12. Looked up from germline, CDR1 is SGHRS and CDR2 is YFSETQ. The CDR3 here is CASSLGALGTGGISNTGELFF. CDR3 bases: TGCGCCAGCAGCTTGGGAGCGTTAGGGACAGGGGGCATTTCGAACACCGGGGAGCTGTTTTTT.

The rearrangement links TRBV5-1 to TRBJ1-4; D unresolved. Germline V gene sequence: CDR1 SGHRS, CDR2 YFSETQ. The CDR3 loop spans 14 amino acids. Between the trimmed V and J ends, which lost 4 bases and 0 bases, there was a span of 7 bases. CDR3 loop: CASSLHATNEKLFF. The CDR3 nucleotides are TGCGCCAGCAGCCTGCATGCAACTAATGAAAAACTGTTTTTT.

There are a few counts of this clone. J is TRBJ1-2 and V is TRBV7-2; D remains unclear. V lost 4 bases, J lost 2 bases, and 8 bases lay in between. Per germline, CDR1 SGHTA and CDR2 FQGNSA. The CDR3 sequence is 13 residues long. CDR3 bases: TGTGCCAGCAGCTCCCCACCAAACTATGGCTACACCTTC. Translated: CASSSPPNYGYTF.

The chain has TRBV5-1 and TRBJ1-1, with D tentatively TRBD1 (5 bases). Per germline, CDR1 SGHRS and CDR2 YFSETQ. Trimming left V 4 bases short and J 10 bases short, with 17 bases between. The length of the CDR3 is 13 residues. CDR3 nucleotide sequence: TGCGCCAGCAGCCCCGGGGGTGCAGATGCAGCTTTCTTT. This gives the protein CASSPGGADAAFF.

V usage is TRBV5-4 and J usage is TRBJ2-1, with D tentatively TRBD1 (5 bases). V dropped 0 bases and J dropped 5 bases, with 18 bases sitting between them. The CDR3 has 17 amino acids. Germline values: CDR1 SGHNT, CDR2 YYREEE (reference sequence). CDR3 sequence: CASSLARDSSKDNEQFF. The CDR3 DNA follows: TGTGCCAGCAGCTTGGCCCGTGACAGCTCGAAGGACAATGAGCAGTTCTTC.

The chain combines TRBV5-3 with TRBJ2-1, with D unresolved. TRBV5-3 is an open reading frame whose function is uncertain. This CDR3 region has 17 residues. V was trimmed by 3 bases and J by 0 bases, leaving 16 bases between them. The CDR3 here is CARSSLSEAPSYNEQFF. CDR3 DNA: TGTGCCAGAAGCTCTTTGAGTGAGGCTCCCTCCTACAATGAGCAGTTCTTC.

CDR3 sequence: CASKGRGEAFF. CDR3 coding DNA: TGCGCCAGCAAGGGCAGGGGTGAAGCTTTCTTT. This sequence joins TRBV5-1 and TRBJ1-1; possibly TRBD1 for D (6 bases). Germline assignment: CDR1 SGHRS and CDR2 YFSETQ. V lost 6 bases and J lost 7, with 10 bases in between. CDR3 length equals 11 residues.

The V and J genes are TRBV27 and TRBJ2-1; 13 nucleotides align to TRBD2. Germline V lookup: CDR1 MNHEY, CDR2 SMNVEV (reference sequence). The trim removed 5 bases at V and 9 bases at J, leaving 10 bases unmatched. This CDR3 is built from 16 residues. This CDR3 is CASSPILAGGVREQFF. The CDR3 DNA follows: TGTGCCAGCAGTCCGATACTAGCGGGAGGGGTACGTGAGCAGTTCTTC.

This sequence joins TRBV29-1 and TRBJ2-7, with a weak D call TRBD1 (6 bases). The V and J ends lost 5 bases and 4 bases respectively, with 12 bases between them. Germline V CDR1 and CDR2: SQVTM, ANQGSEA. This CDR3 is built from 12 residues. For the CDR3, the DNA is TGCAGCGTTTATTCCCAGGGGTACGAGCAGTACTTC. Protein sequence: CSVYSQGYEQYF.

This clone was seen only once. The rearrangement uses TRBV18 and TRBJ1-2; TRBD1 matches at 7 bases. The CDR3 is 14 amino acids. Germline V gene sequence: CDR1 KGHSH, CDR2 LQKENI. V was pared by 0 bases and J by 3 bases, with 1 base of the junction left unmatched. The CDR3 reads CASSPPTGDYGYTF. CDR3 DNA: TGTGCCAGCTCACCACCAACAGGGGACTATGGCTACACCTTC.

V is TRBV5-4 and J is TRBJ1-1; the D gene is possibly TRBD1 (6 bases). The CDR3 is 13 residues long. Germline V lookup: CDR1 SGHNT, CDR2 YYREEE (reference sequence). Trimming removed 4 bases at V and 4 bases at J, with 11 bases between. This chain's CDR3 is CASSIRGITEAFF. The CDR3 nucleotides read TGTGCCAGCAGCATCAGGGGTATCACTGAAGCTTTCTTT.

This clone was seen once. The gene calls are TRBV6-2 or TRBV6-3 and TRBJ2-7, with 9 positions matching TRBD2. J was trimmed by 9 bases and V by 4 bases; bases with no gene match: 16. CDR1 is MNHEY and CDR2 is SVGEGT in the germline V gene. The CDR3 sequence is 16 residues long. The DNA for the CDR3 is TGTGCCAGCAGTTCTTTAGCGGGAGCGAGGACACGGGGGCAGTACTTC. Encoded protein: CASSSLAGARTRGQYF.

The gene calls are TRBV19 and TRBJ1-4, with D unresolved. The CDR3 has 12 amino acids. V was cut by 4 bases and J by 13 bases, with 13 bases left in between. Germline V gene sequence: CDR1 LNHDA, CDR2 SQIVND (reference sequence). CDR3 sequence (DNA): TGTGCCAGTAGTACACTTCGGGAGAGACTGTTTTTT. This encodes CASSTLRERLFF.

The chain employs TRBV25-1 and TRBJ1-6; D is uncertain. Trimming cost V 4 bases and J 7 bases, with 17 bases left between them. Germline lookup yields CDR1 MGHDK and CDR2 SYGVNS. The CDR3 is 16 amino acids. The CDR3 sequence: CASSAPSAGRNSPLHF. The CDR3 DNA sequence: TGTGCCAGCAGTGCCCCCTCAGCAGGTCGGAATTCACCCCTCCACTTT.

The chain is built from TRBV7-9 and TRBJ1-2, with unresolved D. This CDR3 is built from 13 residues. The V end was cut by 3 bases, the J end by 2 bases, with 7 bases between. The germline V gene encodes CDR1 SEHNR and CDR2 FQNEAQ (reference sequence). The DNA for the CDR3 is TGTGCCAGCAGCTTTACGGGGAACTATGGCTACACCTTC. Protein product: CASSFTGNYGYTF.

The chain carries TRBV7-3 and TRBJ2-3, with TRBD1 as a possible D gene (5 bases). Germline V gives CDR1 SGHTA, CDR2 FQGTGA. The CDR3 totals 15 residues. V was trimmed by 2 bases and J by 3 bases, leaving 12 bases between them. CDR3 DNA sequence: TGTGCCAGCAGCTTAGCAGGGATCGGAACAGATACGCAGTATTTT. Translated: CASSLAGIGTDTQYF.

A single count supports this clone. This sequence joins TRBV7-2 and TRBJ2-3; D ambiguous. This CDR3 has 13 amino acids. V lost 3 bases and J 1 base, leaving 5 bases between the germline ends. Germline lookup yields CDR1 SGHTA and CDR2 FQGNSA. This CDR3 is CASSFGGTDTQYF. DNA of the CDR3: TGTGCCAGCAGCTTTGGCGGCACAGATACGCAGTATTTT. The complete variable domain, with remaining parts taken from reference TRBV7-2 and TRBJ2-3, reads GAGVSQSPSNKVTEKGKDVELRCDPISGHTALYWYRQSLGQGLEFLIYFQGNSAPDKSGLPSDRFSAERTGGSVSTLTIQRTQQEDSAVYLCASSFGGTDTQYFGPGTRLTVL.

This clone was detected only once. V and J are TRBV19 and TRBJ1-1, with D possibly being TRBD1 (5 bases). Between the trimmed V and J ends, which lost 7 bases and 11 bases, there was a span of 20 bases. CDR1 and CDR2 (germline): LNHDA, SQIVND (reference sequence). The CDR3 has 13 residues. CDR3 in amino acids: CASTPFPDSTAFF. DNA for the CDR3: TGTGCCAGTACCCCATTCCCCGACAGTACGGCTTTCTTT.

V gene TRBV5-1 combines with J gene TRBJ2-3; 7 bases agree with TRBD2. V lost 4 bases, J lost 3 bases, and 5 bases stayed unmatched. This CDR3 is built from 14 residues. Germline V gene lookup returns CDR1 SGHRS and CDR2 YFSETQ. The CDR3 DNA sequence: TGCGCCAGCAGCGTCCAGGGAGGGACAGATACGCAGTATTTT. Its translation: CASSVQGGTDTQYF.

The V call is TRBV7-2, the J call TRBJ2-3, with 8 bases identical to TRBD2. This CDR3 comprises 14 residues. CDR1 is SGHTA and CDR2 is FQGNSA in the germline V gene. V shed 1 base, J shed 6 bases, and the junction held 3 bases outside the gene matches. The CDR3 bases are TGTGCCAGCAGCTTAGGAGCGGGAGCGGATACGCAGTATTTT. This sequence encodes CASSLGAGADTQYF.

The chain uses TRBV5-1 and TRBJ2-1; 9 bases align to TRBD2. V was pared by 2 bases and J by 8 bases, with 11 bases of the junction left unmatched. The CDR3 has 16 amino acids. CDR1 and CDR2 (germline): SGHRS, YFSETQ. Here the CDR3 DNA reads TGCGCCAGCAGCTTTGAAGCGGGAGGCATTTCGTATGAGCAGTTCTTC. Protein: CASSFEAGGISYEQFF.

The chain is built from TRBV7-2 and TRBJ2-5; perhaps TRBD2 as D (6 bases). V dropped 5 bases and J dropped 5 bases, with 18 bases sitting between them. Germline values: CDR1 SGHTA, CDR2 FQGNSA. The CDR3 covers 15 residues. The CDR3 DNA sequence: TGTGCCAGCAGCCCGACTCGGGGGATTCGGGAGACCCAGTACTTC. It codes for CASSPTRGIRETQYF.

The chain employs TRBV7-2 and TRBJ1-5, with no clear D. CDR1 is SGHTA and CDR2 is FQGNSA in the germline V gene. V was shortened by 1 base and J by 5 bases, with 6 bases between the two germline ends. This CDR3 has 13 residues. CDR3 region: CASSLGEHQPQHF. In DNA form, the CDR3 reads TGTGCCAGCAGCTTAGGGGAACATCAGCCCCAGCATTTT.

The CDR3 sequence: CSVEAFYGYTF. The CDR3 DNA is TGCAGCGTTGAGGCCTTCTATGGCTACACCTTC. The rearrangement uses TRBV29-1 and TRBJ1-2; D not certain. Germline CDR1 SQVTM, CDR2 ANQGSEA. This CDR3 comprises 11 residues. Trimming shortened V by 3 bases and J by 4 bases, and 6 bases separated the two germline ends.

In its sample, this clone was seen a few times. V and J are TRBV30 and TRBJ2-1; D remains unclear. From germline, CDR1 is GTSNPN and CDR2 SVGIG (reference sequence). V dropped 3 bases and J dropped 0 bases, with 9 bases sitting between them. The CDR3 spans 14 residues. The CDR3 bases are TGTGCCTGGAGGGGCCGGAGCTCCTACAATGAGCAGTTCTTC. Its protein product is CAWRGRSSYNEQFF. The whole variable domain, filled in from reference TRBV30 and TRBJ2-1, reads SQTIHQWPATLVQPVGSPLSLECTVEGTSNPNLYWYRQAAGRGLQLLFYSVGIGQISSEVPQNLSASRPQDRQFILSSKKLLLSDSGFYLCAWRGRSSYNEQFFGPGTRLTVL.

The chain is built from TRBV19 and TRBJ2-2; D is undetermined. V was cut by 4 bases and J by 4 bases, with 10 bases left in between. The CDR3 has 14 residues. CDR1 LNHDA and CDR2 SQIVND come from the germline V gene (reference sequence). Written as DNA, the CDR3 is TGTGCCAGTAGTAAATGGGCGAGCACCGGGGAGCTGTTTTTT. This translates into CASSKWASTGELFF.

The chain couples TRBV5-4 to TRBJ2-1, with 10 nucleotides matching TRBD1. This CDR3 is built from 19 residues. CDR1 and CDR2 (germline): SGHNT, YYREEE (reference sequence). J lost 3 bases, V lost 4 bases, and 16 bases had no gene match. The CDR3 is CASSPRAGTGTGVYNEQFF. In nucleotides, the CDR3 is TGTGCCAGCAGCCCCCGGGCCGGGACCGGGACAGGGGTCTACAATGAGCAGTTCTTC. The full variable domain, in which reference TRBV5-4 and TRBJ2-1 provide the parts outside the CDR3, is ETGVTQSPTHLIKTRGQQVTLRCSSQSGHNTVSWYQQALGQGPQFIFQYYREEENGRGNFPPRFSGLQFPNYSSELNVNALELDDSALYLCASSPRAGTGTGVYNEQFFGPGTRLTVL.